These 16 T cell receptor beta chains originate from one sample sequenced in a study of cytotoxic CD8 clonotypes in ibrutinib-treated CLL. Clones were read by immunoSEQ multiplex PCR, and TCRdb kept only the in-frame ones, dropping some. The table records approximately 130,000 clones, approximately 80% of them present only once. The sample here was PBMCs, taken after 24 months of ibrutinib treatment. Receptors originate from a human donor with chronic lymphocytic leukemia.

The chain employs TRBV5-4 and TRBJ2-2, with a weak D call TRBD2 (6 bases). The CDR3 contains 15 residues. The germline V gene encodes CDR1 SGHNT and CDR2 YYREEE (reference sequence). V lost 3 bases and J 2 bases, leaving 11 bases between the germline ends. Written as DNA, the CDR3 is TGTGCCAGCAGCTCGGGACTCCCCAACACCGGGGAGCTGTTTTTT. Amino acids: CASSSGLPNTGELFF.

The count of this clone is one. This chain connects TRBV28 to TRBJ2-7; D unclear. The germline gives CDR1 MDHEN, CDR2 SYDVKM. The CDR3 is 13 residues long. Trimming took off 6 bases at V and 7 bases at J, with 16 bases between the two ends. CDR3 coding DNA: TGTGCCAGCAGCCCTCATCACCGGACGGAGCAGTACTTC. This sequence encodes CASSPHHRTEQYF.

V gene TRBV5-4 combines with J gene TRBJ2-7; 8 bases match TRBD1. Germline V gives CDR1 SGHNT, CDR2 YYREEE (reference sequence). V lost 2 bases, J lost 4 bases, and 5 bases stayed unmatched. This CDR3 has 14 residues. CDR3 protein: CASSLSGGVYEQYF. The CDR3 coding sequence is TGTGCCAGCAGCTTATCAGGGGGCGTTTACGAGCAGTACTTC. Complete variable domain (other parts from reference TRBV5-4 and TRBJ2-7): ETGVTQSPTHLIKTRGQQVTLRCSSQSGHNTVSWYQQALGQGPQFIFQYYREEENGRGNFPPRFSGLQFPNYSSELNVNALELDDSALYLCASSLSGGVYEQYFGPGTRLTVT.

This clone showed up many times. The chain links TRBV4-1 to TRBJ1-2, with TRBD1 matching over 7 bases. This CDR3 region has 13 residues. The germline CDR1 and CDR2 sequences are MGHRA and YSYEKL. J gave up 9 bases and V 4 bases, and 8 bases lay outside the gene matches. CDR3 bases: TGCGCCAGCAGCCTCCTGACGACAGGGAGCTACACCTTC. Its translation: CASSLLTTGSYTF.

The CDR3 sequence: CASSLKAISYEQYF. The CDR3 nucleotides are TGCGCCAGCAGTCTGAAGGCGATCTCCTACGAGCAGTACTTC. The V call is TRBV5-1, the J call TRBJ2-7; D ambiguous. The CDR3 covers 14 residues. Per the germline V gene, CDR1 is SGHRS and CDR2 is YFSETQ. Deletions cut 5 bases from V and 0 bases from J, with 12 bases between.

There are a few counts of this clone. V and J are TRBV18 and TRBJ1-4; D is perhaps TRBD1 (5 bases). Germline CDR1 is KGHSH and CDR2 is LQKENI. This CDR3 comprises 14 residues. V was cut by 0 bases and J by 8 bases, with 10 bases left in between. CDR3: CASSPPSEGEKLFF. CDR3 sequence (DNA): TGTGCCAGCTCACCACCCAGTGAGGGGGAAAAACTGTTTTTT. The full variable domain, with the rest looked up from reference TRBV18 and TRBJ1-4, is NAGVMQNPRHLVRRRGQEARLRCSPMKGHSHVYWYRQLPEEGLKFMVYLQKENIIDESGMPKERFSAEFPKEGPSILRIQQVVRGDSAAYFCASSPPSEGEKLFFGSGTQLSVL.

J is TRBJ2-6 and V is TRBV5-1; no clear D. The CDR3 extends over 14 amino acids. Between the trimmed V and J ends, which lost 2 bases and 11 bases, there was a span of 14 bases. The germline V gene has CDR1 SGHRS and CDR2 YFSETQ. CDR3 in amino acids: CASSFGKGSDVLTF. CDR3 bases: TGCGCCAGCAGCTTCGGTAAGGGTTCTGACGTCCTGACTTTC.

The chain has TRBV2 and TRBJ2-5; D not certain. In germline, CDR1 is SNHLY, CDR2 FYNNEI. The CDR3 totals 13 residues. Trimming shortened V by 8 bases and J by 5 bases, and 15 bases separated the two germline ends. CDR3 sequence (DNA): TGTGCCAGCGGCCCCGAAATCCAGGAGACCCAGTACTTC. As protein: CASGPEIQETQYF. Variable domain in full (rest from reference TRBV2 and TRBJ2-5): EPEVTQTPSHQVTQMGQEVILRCVPISNHLYFYWYRQILGQKVEFLVSFYNNEISEKSEIFDDQFSVERPDGSNFTLKIRSTKLEDSAMYFCASGPEIQETQYFGPGTRLLVL.

V and J are TRBV27 and TRBJ2-7; 12 nucleotides match TRBD1. V was clipped by 5 bases and J by 6 bases; unmatched bases: 8. The CDR3 covers 15 residues. CDR1 and CDR2 from the germline V gene are MNHEY and SMNVEV (reference sequence). CDR3 sequence reads: CASSSTGQGAVEQYF. CDR3 nucleotides: TGTGCCAGCAGTAGTACGGGACAGGGGGCGGTCGAGCAGTACTTC.

The chain joins TRBV5-1 to TRBJ2-3; TRBD1 aligns across 8 bases. This CDR3 spans 17 amino acids. CDR1 is SGHRS and CDR2 is YFSETQ in the germline V gene. V lost 0 bases and J lost 1; bases outside the gene matches: 7. As DNA, the CDR3 is TGCGCCAGCAGCTTGGCCGGGGCAGGGGGCGGCACAGATACGCAGTATTTT. It is translated as CASSLAGAGGGTDTQYF.

This chain links TRBV5-1 with TRBJ2-1; tentatively, D is TRBD1 (6 bases). The CDR3 has 14 residues. Looked up from germline, CDR1 is SGHRS and CDR2 is YFSETQ. V gave up 2 bases and J gave up 4 bases, with 10 bases separating them. The CDR3 protein is CASSLGDTYNEQFF. CDR3 in DNA: TGCGCCAGCAGCTTAGGGGACACATACAATGAGCAGTTCTTC.

This clone has just one count. The chain uses TRBV11-2 and TRBJ1-5, with 8 positions matching TRBD1. The CDR3 runs to 16 residues. J gave up 1 base and V 5 bases, and 7 bases lay outside the gene matches. Germline V gene lookup returns CDR1 SGHAT and CDR2 FQNNGV. CDR3 residues: CASSQRTGLSNQPQHF. CDR3 sequence (DNA): TGTGCCAGCAGCCAACGGACAGGGTTGAGCAATCAGCCCCAGCATTTT.

The chain recombines TRBV10-3 with TRBJ2-6; D call uncertain. V gave up 7 bases and J gave up 0 bases, with 16 bases separating them. This CDR3 contains 17 residues. Germline values: CDR1 ENHRY, CDR2 SYGVKD. The chain's CDR3 is CAITQPTPFSGANVLTF. CDR3 sequence (DNA): TGTGCCATCACCCAACCGACACCCTTCTCTGGGGCCAACGTCCTGACTTTC.

This clone has more than one count but fewer than ten. The rearrangement uses TRBV7-8 and TRBJ2-7; a possible D gene is TRBD2 (5 bases). The CDR3 has 12 amino acids. With 1 base removed from V and 7 bases from J, the gap between germline ends came to 8 bases. Germline V gene data show CDR1 as SGHVS and CDR2 as FQNEAQ. The CDR3 nucleotides are TGTGCCAGCAGCTTAGTTGCGGGTGAGCAGTACTTC. The encoded protein is CASSLVAGEQYF.

The rearrangement links TRBV9 to TRBJ2-5, with D perhaps assigned TRBD1 or TRBD2 (6 bases each). The CDR3 contains 21 residues. The germline CDR1 and CDR2 sequences are SGDLS and YYNGEE. Trimming pared 4 bases from V and 4 bases from J, leaving 35 bases between. This CDR3 is CASSTRRTKRGPGFIGETQYF. In DNA, the CDR3 is TGTGCCAGCAGCACCCGTAGAACCAAACGGGGGCCGGGCTTCATCGGAGAGACCCAGTACTTC.

The chain carries TRBV6-1 and TRBJ1-1, with TRBD1 matching 7 bases. Germline CDR1 is MNHNS and CDR2 is SASEGT. The CDR3 contains 15 residues. Trimming at V came to 3 bases and at J to 2 bases, leaving 6 bases not matched to a gene. The CDR3 loop is CASSEIGTANTEAFF. CDR3 DNA: TGTGCCAGCAGTGAGATTGGGACAGCTAACACTGAAGCTTTCTTT.